These T cell receptor beta chains were read from a single sample in a study of T cell repertoires in cytomegalovirus infection. TCRdb itself ran the reads through MiXCR, one entry per CDR3 protein. Seen here are approximately 1,000,000 distinct CDR3 sequences, 30% to 40% observed once, and the top ten hold about an eighth. No antigen has been identified for these receptors. Source: cultured CD8+ T cells from PBMCs, taken from culture after CMV antigen stimulation. These receptors all come from a human donor in good health (CMV status not recorded). Some clones in this sample may be carry-over from other donors' samples. Each CDR3 is given with its conserved first and last residue. Fields, in order: CDR3 DNA, CDR3 protein, D gene, V gene, J gene, clone size. The D gene is left open where the match is weak. The size entry is marked missing in some rows and otherwise reads once, few, many or a size class.

TGTGCCAGCAGCCTTACCGTAGCGGGGGTAAACACAGATACGCAGTATTTT	CASSLTVAGVNTDTQYF	TRBD2	TRBV7-3	TRBJ2-3	.
TGCGCCAGCAGTCAACTAAAGTGTCGGACAGTTTTATTAGATAGCAATCAGCCCCAGCATTTT	CASSQLKCRTVLLDSNQPQHF	.	TRBV23-1	TRBJ1-5	.
TGTGTCAGCACCAGGGACTGGGGGCAAGATATATTCAACACTGAAGCTTTCTTT	CVSTRDWGQDIFNTEAFF	.	TRBV9	TRBJ1-1	.
TGTGCCAGCAGCCCCAGACTAGCGGGGGTGCGTTCCACCGGGGAGCTGTTTTTT	CASSPRLAGVRSTGELFF	TRBD2	TRBV11-2	TRBJ2-2	many
TGTGCCAGCAGCGGACAGGGGGCCTACGAGCAGTACTTC	CASSGQGAYEQYF	TRBD1	TRBV7-9	TRBJ2-7	few
TGTGCCAGCACAGGGGGCGCGACCAATAAAGAGACCCAGTACTTC	CASTGGATNKETQYF	TRBD1	TRBV5-4	TRBJ2-5	once
TGTGCCACCAGTCAGGGTTTCCCGGAGACCCAGTACTTC	CATSQGFPETQYF	.	TRBV24-1	TRBJ2-5	.
TGTGCCAGCAGCTCCCCCCTTAGCGGGGGCGACTTCAATGAGCGGTTCTTC	CASSSPLSGGDFNERFF	TRBD2	TRBV7-4	TRBJ2-1	.
TGTGCCAGCAGCTCCCTCTTCGGGGCCTATGGCTACACCTTC	CASSSLFGAYGYTF	.	TRBV7-6	TRBJ1-2	.
TGTGCCAGCAGCGCACGGACAGGGAGCCAAGAGACCCAGTACTTC	CASSARTGSQETQYF	TRBD1	TRBV7-6	TRBJ2-5	many
TGTGCCAGCAGTGAAGTCCCGACTAGCGGGGGGGGCATTCAGTACTTC	CASSEVPTSGGGIQYF	TRBD2	TRBV2	TRBJ2-4	.
TGCAGCGTTGAAGATTCCTGGGGGGGGAGACTTTGGATCTTC	CSVEDSWGGRLWIF	TRBD2	TRBV29-1	TRBJ2-1	few
TGTGCCAGCAGTGAGTCAGGGCCGGGCTTTAGCAATCAGCCCCAGCATTTT	CASSESGPGFSNQPQHF	.	TRBV2	TRBJ1-5	.
TGTGCCAGCAGCCCAAATCTGGGGGTAGGCGAAAAACTGTTTTTT	CASSPNLGVGEKLFF	.	TRBV27	TRBJ1-4	few
TGTGCCAGCAGCTCCCCTAGGAGGGAGAACTATGGCTACACCTTC	CASSSPRRENYGYTF	.	TRBV7-9	TRBJ1-2	.
TGTGCCAGCAGCTTGGTTAGTAGGACTGAAGCTTTCTTT	CASSLVSRTEAFF	.	TRBV5-4	TRBJ1-1	.
TGTGCCAGCAGCTTTGTGGCTCCGAACACTGAAGCTTTCTTT	CASSFVAPNTEAFF	.	TRBV7-9	TRBJ1-1	.
TGTGCCAGCAGCTTCACAGGGGTTGGGATGAACACTGAAGCTTTCTTT	CASSFTGVGMNTEAFF	TRBD1	TRBV13	TRBJ1-1	.
TGTGCCAGCAGTTCCCTGGGGGGGGCCTCTGAAGCTTTCTTT	CASSSLGGASEAFF	.	TRBV6-1	TRBJ1-1	.
TGTGCCAGCAGCGGGGCCGGGGGTAATTCACCCCTCCACTTT	CASSGAGGNSPLHF	.	TRBV9	TRBJ1-6	once
TGCAGCGTCACTCGGACAGAGAGGGGGAACTACGAGCAGTACTTC	CSVTRTERGNYEQYF	.	TRBV29-1	TRBJ2-7	.
TGTGCCAGCAGTTTCGAGCTAGTTTTTCGGGGTGGTGAGCAGTTCTTC	CASSFELVFRGGEQFF	.	TRBV27	TRBJ2-1	.
TGTGCCAGCAGCTGGGGAAGGGACAGGGGGACAGATACGCAGTATTTT	CASSWGRDRGTDTQYF	TRBD1	TRBV5-6	TRBJ2-3	few
TGTGCCAGCAGTGAAGTGTTGTCTGGGAATTCACCCCTCCACTTT	CASSEVLSGNSPLHF	.	TRBV2	TRBJ1-6	few
TGTGCCAGCAGCTCGAGACAGGGATTCACTGAAGCTTTCTTT	CASSSRQGFTEAFF	TRBD1	TRBV7-8	TRBJ1-1	many
TGTGCCAGTAGTATTCAGGACTCGAACACTGAAGCTTTCTTT	CASSIQDSNTEAFF	.	TRBV19	TRBJ1-1	few
TGTGCCAGCACCTTCGGACAGGGACCCTTCACCATATATTTT	CASTFGQGPFTIYF	TRBD1	TRBV6-2/TRBV6-3	TRBJ1-3	.
TGTGCCAGCAGCCCTAGGCCTAGCGAAAGGTCTGGAGAGACCCAGTACTTC	CASSPRPSERSGETQYF	.	TRBV7-9	TRBJ2-5	many
TGTGCCAGCAGGGAGGATCGGGGGTTCGGAAATGAAAAACTGTTTTTT	CASREDRGFGNEKLFF	.	TRBV2	TRBJ1-4	many
TGCGCCAGCAGCTTGGGGATGGCCGACAGACTGAACACTGAAGCTTTCTTT	CASSLGMADRLNTEAFF	.	TRBV5-1	TRBJ1-1	.
TGCAGTGCTTTAACAGGGGGCAATGAGCAGTTCTTC	CSALTGGNEQFF	TRBD1	TRBV20-1	TRBJ2-1	.
TGTGCCAGCAGCTTAGATAGAAGGGTTAAGACTGAAGCTTTCTTT	CASSLDRRVKTEAFF	.	TRBV7-9	TRBJ1-1	few
TGTGCCAGCAGCTCCCGGGACAGGGGGCTGACTTGGGAAGGCTACACCTTC	CASSSRDRGLTWEGYTF	TRBD1	TRBV5-6	TRBJ1-2	.
TGTGCCAGCAGTGAAGCACTAAGGTACTCCTACGAGCAGTACTTC	CASSEALRYSYEQYF	.	TRBV2	TRBJ2-7	many
TGTGCCAGCCGACAGGGGAACTATGAGCAGTTCTTC	CASRQGNYEQFF	TRBD1	TRBV19	TRBJ2-1	.
TGCGCCAGCAGCTTGAGGGCAGGGGGCTTAAACACTGAAGCTTTCTTT	CASSLRAGGLNTEAFF	TRBD1	TRBV5-1	TRBJ1-1	many
TGTGCCAGCAGCCCCGGGGGGGCGGAATACGAGCAGTACTTC	CASSPGGAEYEQYF	TRBD2	TRBV7-2	TRBJ2-7	many
TGTGCCAGCAGCGGAAGCGGGGGATTACAAGAGACCCAGTACTTC	CASSGSGGLQETQYF	TRBD2	TRBV9	TRBJ2-5	.
TGTGCCAGCAGTGTGACTAGCGGGGCGAACACCGGGGAGCTGTTTTTT	CASSVTSGANTGELFF	TRBD2	TRBV25-1	TRBJ2-2	many
TGTGCCAGCAGTTCCTACAGGGCCGAGCAGTACTTC	CASSSYRAEQYF	.	TRBV6-6	TRBJ2-7	.
TGTGCCAGCAGGATTAGGGCGGCAGATACGCAGTATTTT	CASRIRAADTQYF	.	TRBV6-2/TRBV6-3	TRBJ2-3	few
TGTGCCAGCAGTTTTTATGGGGGCGGGCCAGAAGCTTTCTTT	CASSFYGGGPEAFF	.	TRBV27	TRBJ1-1	.
TGTGCCAGCAGCCCAGCCCAGGGGGGGACCGGGGAGCTGTTTTTT	CASSPAQGGTGELFF	.	TRBV7-9	TRBJ2-2	few
TGTGCCAGAAAAGGGGGAAACGGCTACACCTTC	CARKGGNGYTF	.	TRBV6-1	TRBJ1-2	.